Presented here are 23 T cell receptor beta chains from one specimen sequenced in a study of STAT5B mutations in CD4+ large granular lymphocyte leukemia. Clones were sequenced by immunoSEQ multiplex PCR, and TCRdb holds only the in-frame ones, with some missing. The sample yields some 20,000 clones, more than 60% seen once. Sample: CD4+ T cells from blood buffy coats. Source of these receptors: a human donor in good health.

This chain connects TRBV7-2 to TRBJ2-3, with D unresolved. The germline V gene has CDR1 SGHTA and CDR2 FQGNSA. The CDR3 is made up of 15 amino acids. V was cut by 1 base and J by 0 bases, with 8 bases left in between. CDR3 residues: CASSLGRFSTDTQYF. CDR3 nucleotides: TGTGCCAGCAGCTTAGGGAGATTTAGCACAGATACGCAGTATTTT.

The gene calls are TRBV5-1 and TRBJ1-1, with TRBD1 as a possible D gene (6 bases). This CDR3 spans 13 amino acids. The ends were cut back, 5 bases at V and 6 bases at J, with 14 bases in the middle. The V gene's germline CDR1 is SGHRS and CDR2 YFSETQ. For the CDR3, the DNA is TGCGCCAGCAGTCGGACAGACTCTGCTGAAGCTTTCTTT. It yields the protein CASSRTDSAEAFF. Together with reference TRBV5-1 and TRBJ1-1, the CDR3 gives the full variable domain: KAGVTQTPRYLIKTRGQQVTLSCSPISGHRSVSWYQQTPGQGLQFLFEYFSETQRNKGNFPGRFSGRQFSNSRSEMNVSTLELGDSALYLCASSRTDSAEAFFGQGTRLTVV.

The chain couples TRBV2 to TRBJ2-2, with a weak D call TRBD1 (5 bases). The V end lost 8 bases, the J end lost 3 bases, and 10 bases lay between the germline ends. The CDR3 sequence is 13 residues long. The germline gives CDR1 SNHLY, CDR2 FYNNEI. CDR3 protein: CASLGVYTGELFF. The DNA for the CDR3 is TGTGCCAGCCTAGGGGTCTACACCGGGGAGCTGTTTTTT.

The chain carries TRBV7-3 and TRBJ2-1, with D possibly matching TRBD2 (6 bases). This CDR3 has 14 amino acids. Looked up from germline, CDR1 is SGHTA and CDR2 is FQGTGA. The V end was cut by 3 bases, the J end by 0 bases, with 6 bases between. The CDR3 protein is CASSFGSSYNEQFF. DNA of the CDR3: TGTGCCAGCAGCTTCGGGAGCTCCTACAATGAGCAGTTCTTC.

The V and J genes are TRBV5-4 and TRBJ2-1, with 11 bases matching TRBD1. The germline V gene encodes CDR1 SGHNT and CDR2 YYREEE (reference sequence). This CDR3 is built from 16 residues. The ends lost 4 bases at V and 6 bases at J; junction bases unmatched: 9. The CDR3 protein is CASSPSWDRGFNEQFF. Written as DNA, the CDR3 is TGTGCCAGCAGCCCCAGTTGGGACAGGGGGTTCAATGAGCAGTTCTTC.

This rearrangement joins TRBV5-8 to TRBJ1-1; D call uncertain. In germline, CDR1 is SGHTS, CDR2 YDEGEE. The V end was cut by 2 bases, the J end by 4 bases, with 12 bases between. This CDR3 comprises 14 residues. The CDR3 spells CASSFRRIVTEAFF. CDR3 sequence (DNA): TGTGCCAGCAGCTTCCGGAGGATTGTCACTGAAGCTTTCTTT. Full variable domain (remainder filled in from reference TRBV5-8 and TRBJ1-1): EAGVTQSPTHLIKTRGQQATLRCSPISGHTSVYWYQQALGLGLQFLLWYDEGEERNRGNFPPRFSGRQFPNYSSELNVNALELEDSALYLCASSFRRIVTEAFFGQGTRLTVV.

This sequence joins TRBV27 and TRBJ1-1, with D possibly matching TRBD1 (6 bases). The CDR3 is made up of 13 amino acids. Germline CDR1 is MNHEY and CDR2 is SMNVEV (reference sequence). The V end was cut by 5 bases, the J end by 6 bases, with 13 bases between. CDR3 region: CASSPIQGAEAFF. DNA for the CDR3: TGTGCCAGCAGTCCCATACAGGGCGCTGAAGCTTTCTTT.

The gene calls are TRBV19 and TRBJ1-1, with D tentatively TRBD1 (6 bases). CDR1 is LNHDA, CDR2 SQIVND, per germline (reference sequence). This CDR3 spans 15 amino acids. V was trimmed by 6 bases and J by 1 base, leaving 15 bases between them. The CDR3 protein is CASSSFRTANTEAFF. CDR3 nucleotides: TGTGCCAGTAGCAGCTTTCGGACAGCGAACACTGAAGCTTTCTTT.

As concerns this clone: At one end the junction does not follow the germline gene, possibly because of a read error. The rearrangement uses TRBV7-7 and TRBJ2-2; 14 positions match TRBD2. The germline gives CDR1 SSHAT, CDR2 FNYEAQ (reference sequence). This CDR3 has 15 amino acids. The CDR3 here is CASSPTSGRVGELFF. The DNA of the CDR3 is TGTGCTAGCAGCCCGACTAGCGGGAGGGTCGGGGAGCTGTTTTTT.

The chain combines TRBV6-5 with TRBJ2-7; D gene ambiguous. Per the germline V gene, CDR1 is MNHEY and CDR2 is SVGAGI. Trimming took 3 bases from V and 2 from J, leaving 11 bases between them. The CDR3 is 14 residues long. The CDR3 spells CASSYSRQTYEQYF. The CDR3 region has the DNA TGTGCCAGCAGTTATTCTCGGCAGACCTACGAGCAGTACTTC.

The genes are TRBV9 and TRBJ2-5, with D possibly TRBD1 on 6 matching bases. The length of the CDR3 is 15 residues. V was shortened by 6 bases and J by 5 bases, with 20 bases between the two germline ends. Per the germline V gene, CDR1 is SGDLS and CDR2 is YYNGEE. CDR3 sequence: CASTSTPGVAETQYF. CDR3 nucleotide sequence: TGTGCCAGCACCTCCACTCCAGGGGTAGCGGAGACCCAGTACTTC. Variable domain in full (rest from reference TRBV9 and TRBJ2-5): DSGVTQTPKHLITATGQRVTLRCSPRSGDLSVYWYQQSLDQGLQFLIQYYNGEERAKGNILERFSAQQFPDLHSELNLSSLELGDSALYFCASTSTPGVAETQYFGPGTRLLVL.

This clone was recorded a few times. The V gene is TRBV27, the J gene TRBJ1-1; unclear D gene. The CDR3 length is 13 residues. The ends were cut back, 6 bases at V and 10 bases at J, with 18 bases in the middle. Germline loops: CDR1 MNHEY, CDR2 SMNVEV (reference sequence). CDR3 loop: CASSPTPPHGAFF. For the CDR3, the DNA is TGTGCCAGCAGCCCCACACCCCCCCATGGAGCTTTCTTT.

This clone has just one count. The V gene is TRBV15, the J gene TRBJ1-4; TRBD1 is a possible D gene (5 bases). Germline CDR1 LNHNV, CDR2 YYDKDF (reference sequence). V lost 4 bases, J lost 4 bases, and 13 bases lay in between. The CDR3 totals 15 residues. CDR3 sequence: CATSTGGVGNEKLFF. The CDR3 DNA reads TGTGCCACCAGCACTGGGGGGGTGGGTAATGAAAAACTGTTTTTT.

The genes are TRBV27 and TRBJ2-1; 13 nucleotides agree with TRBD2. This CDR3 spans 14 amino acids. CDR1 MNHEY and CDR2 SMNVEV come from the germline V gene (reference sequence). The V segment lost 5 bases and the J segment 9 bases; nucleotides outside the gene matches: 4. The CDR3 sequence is CASSLRTSGGEQFF. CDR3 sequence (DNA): TGTGCCAGCAGTCTCCGGACTAGCGGGGGTGAGCAGTTCTTC.

The CDR3, as DNA: TGTGCCAGCAGTCCGGGACAGGGGTCAAATGAAAAACTGTTTTTT. This translates into CASSPGQGSNEKLFF. V gene TRBV28 combines with J gene TRBJ1-4; 10 bases agree with TRBD1. Trimming cost V 5 bases and J 5 bases; bases outside gene matches: 5. Germline V gives CDR1 MDHEN, CDR2 SYDVKM. There are 15 residues in the CDR3.

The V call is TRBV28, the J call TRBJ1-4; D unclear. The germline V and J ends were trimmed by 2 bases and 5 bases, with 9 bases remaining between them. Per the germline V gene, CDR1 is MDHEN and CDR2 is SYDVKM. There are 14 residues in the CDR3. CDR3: CASSLLAANEKLFF. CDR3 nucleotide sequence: TGTGCCAGCAGTTTACTGGCCGCGAATGAAAAACTGTTTTTT. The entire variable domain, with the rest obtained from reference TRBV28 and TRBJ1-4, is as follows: DVKVTQSSRYLVKRTGEKVFLECVQDMDHENMFWYRQDPGLGLRLIYFSYDVKMKEKGDIPEGYSVSREKKERFSLILESASTNQTSMYLCASSLLAANEKLFFGSGTQLSVL.

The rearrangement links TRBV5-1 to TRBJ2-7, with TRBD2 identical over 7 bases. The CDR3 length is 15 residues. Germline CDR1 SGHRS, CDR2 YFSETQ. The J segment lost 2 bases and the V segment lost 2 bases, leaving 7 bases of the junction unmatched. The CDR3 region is CASSLIGRPPYEQYF. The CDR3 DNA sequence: TGCGCCAGCAGCTTAATCGGGAGGCCGCCCTACGAGCAGTACTTC.

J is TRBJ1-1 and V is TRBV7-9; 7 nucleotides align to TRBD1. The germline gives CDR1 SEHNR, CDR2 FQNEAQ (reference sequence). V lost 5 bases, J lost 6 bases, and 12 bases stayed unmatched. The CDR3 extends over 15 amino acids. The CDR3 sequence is CASSPLDRPKAEAFF. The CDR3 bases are TGTGCCAGCAGCCCGCTGGACAGGCCGAAGGCTGAAGCTTTCTTT.

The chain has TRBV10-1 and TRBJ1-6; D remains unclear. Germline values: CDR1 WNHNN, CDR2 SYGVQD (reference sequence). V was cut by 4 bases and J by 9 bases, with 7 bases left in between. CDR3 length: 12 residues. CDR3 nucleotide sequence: TGCGCCAGCAGTGCAACCGGTTCACCCCTCCACTTT. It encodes CASSATGSPLHF.

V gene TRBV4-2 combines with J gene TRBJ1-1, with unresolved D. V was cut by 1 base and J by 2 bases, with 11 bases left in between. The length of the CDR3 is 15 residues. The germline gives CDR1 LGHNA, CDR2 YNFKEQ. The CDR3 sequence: CASSQAAVDNTEAFF. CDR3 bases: TGTGCCAGCAGCCAAGCCGCAGTCGACAACACTGAAGCTTTCTTT.

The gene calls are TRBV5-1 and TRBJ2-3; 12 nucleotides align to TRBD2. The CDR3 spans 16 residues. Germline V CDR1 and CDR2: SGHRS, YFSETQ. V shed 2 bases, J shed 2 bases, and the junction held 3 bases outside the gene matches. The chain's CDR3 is CASSFGLAGITDTQYF. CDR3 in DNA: TGCGCCAGCAGCTTTGGACTAGCGGGGATCACAGATACGCAGTATTTT.

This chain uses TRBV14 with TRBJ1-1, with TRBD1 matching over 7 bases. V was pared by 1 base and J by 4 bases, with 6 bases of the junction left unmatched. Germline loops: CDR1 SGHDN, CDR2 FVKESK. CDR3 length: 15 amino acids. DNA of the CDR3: TGTGCCAGCAGCCAAGTAGGGGGCATCGGCACTGAAGCTTTCTTT. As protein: CASSQVGGIGTEAFF.

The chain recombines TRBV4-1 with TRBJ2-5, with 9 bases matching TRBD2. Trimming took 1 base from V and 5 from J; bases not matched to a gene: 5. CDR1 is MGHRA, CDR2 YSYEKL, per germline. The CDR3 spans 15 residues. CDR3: CASSQGRGGLETQYF. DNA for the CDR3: TGCGCCAGCAGCCAAGGGCGGGGGGGCCTCGAGACCCAGTACTTC.